The source of this T cell receptor (beta chain) is a study of blood T cell repertoires in COVID-19. The wider study: Spain, Italy and the United States supplied samples that represented acute and convalescent COVID-19. From T cells, B-cell-depleted T cells, or PBMCs came the material, which was cDNA or gDNA.

In the authors' workflow: Researchers report that nucleated cell counts were estimated from reference gene primer amplification. Libraries were prepared by immunoSEQ multiplex PCR; TCRdb keeps only in-frame clonotypes and omits some of them. That table is the source of V, J and clone size, and D and trimming were worked out from the DNA. The profile shows under 350,000 clones, roughly 89% of them singletons. Germline trimming cut 5 bases from V and 4 bases from J; bases unmatched to any gene: 9. CDR1 is MNHEY, CDR2 SMNVEV, per germline (reference sequence). This CDR3 has 15 residues. The specimen sequenced was peripheral blood. The TCR sequence derives from a man aged 35-49 years with acute or convalescent COVID-19. This rearrangement joins TRBV27 to TRBJ1-2; 8 bases map to TRBD1. CDR3 residues: CASSPQGANGYGYTF. CDR3 coding DNA: TGTGCCAGCAGTCCCCAGGGGGCCAACGGCTATGGCTACACCTTC.